This TCR beta chain was identified during a study of shared clonotypes between healthy human individuals. Study background: Participating donors consisted of a couple of women and a few men aged 18 to 49.

This clone has a handful of counts. The protocol was immunoSEQ multiplex PCR, while the TCRdb copy is restricted to in-frame clones and leaves out a portion. This sample has more than 450,000 clones, with 79% found just once. The CDR3 spans 11 residues. V gave up 6 bases and J gave up 7 bases, with 6 bases separating them. Germline CDR1 SNHLY, CDR2 FYNNEI. The sequence was collected from a woman between 40 and 55 years old in good health. Some clones in this sample may be carry-over from other donors' samples. The sample taken for sequencing was PBMCs. The chain has TRBV2 and TRBJ2-2, with unresolved D. The CDR3 DNA is TGTGCCAGCAGAAGTTACGGGGAGCTGTTTTTT. This gives the protein CASRSYGELFF.